This TCR beta chain emerged from a study of vaccination and CD4 T cells after COVID-19. Sequencing of DNA taken from cultured CD4+ T cells relied on the Oncomine TCR Beta short-read assay. It was cultured CD4+ T cells from which genomic DNA was extracted. One entry per CDR3 protein results from TCRdb running MiXCR on the PCR reads. The table has some 20,000 distinct CDR3 sequences, over 25% seen once. Treatment specified: roughly 10-day PBMC culture with coronavirus spike peptide pools or control peptides (ViraFEST assay). Replacement of half the medium with fresh IL-2 medium took place on days 3 and 7. A note on this clonotype: Its antigen remains unidentified.

V shed 3 bases and J shed 1 base, with 11 bases lying between them. The CDR3 totals 15 residues. This chain links TRBV12-3 or TRBV12-4 with TRBJ2-3; tentatively, D is TRBD2 (7 bases). The TCR was taken from a human donor with COVID-19. Sequencing was carried out using cultured CD4+ T cells from blood. The DNA of the CDR3 is TGTGCCAGCAGTTTCGGGGGGCGCGGCACAGATACGCAGTATTTT. Amino acid sequence: CASSFGGRGTDTQYF.